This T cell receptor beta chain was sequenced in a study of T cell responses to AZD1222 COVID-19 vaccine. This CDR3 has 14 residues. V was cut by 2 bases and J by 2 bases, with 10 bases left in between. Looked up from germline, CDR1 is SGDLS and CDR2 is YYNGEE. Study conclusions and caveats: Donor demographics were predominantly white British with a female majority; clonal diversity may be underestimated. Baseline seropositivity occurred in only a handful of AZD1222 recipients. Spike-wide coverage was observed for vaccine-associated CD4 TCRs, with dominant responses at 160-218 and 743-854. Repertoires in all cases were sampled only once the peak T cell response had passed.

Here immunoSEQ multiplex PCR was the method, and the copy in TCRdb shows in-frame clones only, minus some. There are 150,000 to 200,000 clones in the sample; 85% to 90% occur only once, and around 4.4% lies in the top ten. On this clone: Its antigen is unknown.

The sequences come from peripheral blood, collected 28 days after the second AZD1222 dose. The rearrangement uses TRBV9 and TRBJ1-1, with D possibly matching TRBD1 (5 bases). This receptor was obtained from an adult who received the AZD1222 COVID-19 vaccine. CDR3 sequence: CASSVGGPNTEAFF. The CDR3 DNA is TGTGCCAGCAGCGTTGGGGGTCCTAACACTGAAGCTTTCTTT. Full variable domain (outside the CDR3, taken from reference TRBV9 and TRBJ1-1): DSGVTQTPKHLITATGQRVTLRCSPRSGDLSVYWYQQSLDQGLQFLIQYYNGEERAKGNILERFSAQQFPDLHSELNLSSLELGDSALYFCASSVGGPNTEAFFGQGTRLTVV.